The 27 T cell receptor beta chains in this list originate from one sample, sequenced in a study of beta chain features in type 1 diabetes. General observations from the study: Significant though moderate, a shortening of TCRB CDR3s appeared in all four CD4+ subsets of Type 1 diabetes patients.

Every isolated RNA sample was fully reverse transcribed, so sequencing captured expressed TCRB transcripts. The repertoire was sequenced with immunoSEQ multiplex PCR; TCRdb's copy has only in-frame clones and lacks some. The sample consists of approximately 150,000 clones, less than 15% of them appearing once. The antigens these receptors bind are not known. The sample was central memory CD4+ T cells from blood. The receptors come from a man aged 18 to 30 with type 1 diabetes.

The CDR3 is CASSYSGGSYEQYF. Written as DNA, the CDR3 is TGTGCCAGCAGTTACTCAGGGGGATCCTACGAGCAGTACTTC. The chain carries TRBV6-5 and TRBJ2-7; D may be TRBD1 (6 bases). The germline gives CDR1 MNHEY, CDR2 SVGAGI. V lost 0 bases and J lost 1, with 7 bases in between. There are 14 residues in the CDR3.

This clone was seen a single time. The chain joins TRBV6-1 to TRBJ2-7, with D perhaps TRBD1 or TRBD2 (5 bases each). Per the germline V gene, CDR1 is MNHNS and CDR2 is SASEGT. V lost 6 bases and J lost 2, with 14 bases in between. The CDR3 has 14 residues. In nucleotides, the CDR3 is TGTGCCAGCAGCGGTTGGGGGTCCGCCTACGAGCAGTACTTC. Its translation is CASSGWGSAYEQYF.

Comment on this clone: This likely traces to a read error, being one base from a far larger clone. The chain has TRBV7-2 and TRBJ2-4; no reliable D call. Trimming shortened V by 1 base and J by 1 base, and 11 bases separated the two germline ends. This CDR3 comprises 16 residues. CDR1 is SGHTA, CDR2 FQGNSA, per germline. The CDR3 DNA reads TGTGCCAGCAGCTTAGGGGCCCTGGGGGCCAAAAACATTCAGTACTTC. Translation: CASSLGALGAKNIQYF.

V and J are TRBV9 and TRBJ2-5; 12 bases are shared with TRBD2. V lost 4 bases to trimming and J lost 4 bases; unmatched junction nucleotides: 5. The length of the CDR3 is 15 residues. CDR1 and CDR2 (germline): SGDLS, YYNGEE. This CDR3 is CASSSQTSGGETQYF. CDR3 DNA: TGTGCCAGCAGCTCTCAGACTAGCGGGGGAGAGACCCAGTACTTC.

The chain is built from TRBV18 and TRBJ1-2; D unresolved. CDR1 KGHSH and CDR2 LQKENI come from the germline V gene. The CDR3 extends over 14 amino acids. V lost 4 bases, J lost 7 bases, and 16 bases lay in between. The CDR3 reads CASSLEGKDSGYTF. CDR3 nucleotide sequence: TGTGCCAGCTCACTAGAAGGGAAGGACTCTGGCTACACCTTC.

In this sample, this clone turned up a few times. CDR3 loop: CASKSPGQLNEQFF. CDR3 nucleotide sequence: TGTGCCAGCAAATCGCCGGGACAGCTGAATGAGCAGTTCTTC. The gene calls are TRBV27 and TRBJ2-1, with 7 bases that match TRBD1. CDR1 and CDR2 (germline): MNHEY, SMNVEV (reference sequence). The CDR3 contains 14 residues. Trimming cost V 7 bases and J 7 bases; bases outside gene matches: 10.

The chain has TRBV2 and TRBJ1-2; D gene uncertain. Germline V CDR1 and CDR2: SNHLY, FYNNEI. The V gene lost 4 bases and the J gene lost 2 bases, with 8 bases spanning the gap. CDR3 size: 13 residues. CDR3 nucleotides: TGTGCCAGCAGTGGATCTGTAAACTATGGCTACACCTTC. Amino acids: CASSGSVNYGYTF.

The CDR3 here is CASSERSHNEQFF. The CDR3 DNA is TGCGCCAGCAGCGAGAGATCCCACAATGAGCAGTTCTTC. The rearrangement joins TRBV5-1 to TRBJ2-1; no firm D call. The length of the CDR3 is 13 residues. Germline V gives CDR1 SGHRS, CDR2 YFSETQ. Deletions cut 4 bases from V and 5 bases from J, with 10 bases between.

This clone was seen only a few times. The V call is TRBV13, the J call TRBJ2-2; D remains unclear. The CDR3 covers 14 residues. V shed 2 bases and J shed 4 bases, with 8 bases lying between them. CDR1 is PRHDT, CDR2 FYEKMQ, per germline (reference sequence). CDR3 nucleotides: TGTGCCAGCAGCTTAAGCGTTCCCACCGGGGAGCTGTTTTTT. Residues: CASSLSVPTGELFF.

This clone showed up just a few times. The chain combines TRBV5-5 with TRBJ1-1; D is perhaps TRBD1 (5 bases). V was pared by 2 bases and J by 7 bases, with 9 bases between. The CDR3 runs 12 residues. CDR1 SGHKS and CDR2 YYEKEE come from the germline V gene (reference sequence). Here the CDR3 DNA reads TGTGCCAGCAGCTTAGCAGGGAGTGAAGCTTTCTTT. This sequence encodes CASSLAGSEAFF. The variable domain in full, completed from reference TRBV5-5 and TRBJ1-1, reads DAGVTQSPTHLIKTRGQQVTLRCSPISGHKSVSWYQQVLGQGPQFIFQYYEKEERGRGNFPDRFSARQFPNYSSELNVNALLLGDSALYLCASSLAGSEAFFGQGTRLTVV.

This chain joins TRBV7-8 and TRBJ2-7; 12 bases map to TRBD2. The germline gives CDR1 SGHVS, CDR2 FQNEAQ. The trim removed 1 base at V and 6 bases at J, leaving 16 bases unmatched. The CDR3 contains 19 residues. CDR3 nucleotides: TGTGCCAGCAGCTTAGGTCTCTCGCGGCTAGCGGGGGGGCCGGGCGAGCAGTACTTC. This codes for CASSLGLSRLAGGPGEQYF.

This clone was observed a handful of times. The gene calls are TRBV18 and TRBJ2-1, with D perhaps matching TRBD1 or TRBD2 (6 bases each). V was clipped by 4 bases and J by 2 bases, with 9 bases between them. The CDR3 totals 14 residues. Per germline, CDR1 KGHSH and CDR2 LQKENI. CDR3 in amino acids: CASSRGAPYNEQFF. The CDR3 DNA reads TGTGCCAGCTCACGGGGGGCTCCCTACAATGAGCAGTTCTTC.

This chain connects TRBV7-6 to TRBJ1-2; D is uncertain. CDR3 length equals 12 residues. The ends were cut back, 4 bases at V and 5 bases at J, with 8 bases in the middle. Germline values: CDR1 SGHVS, CDR2 FNYEAQ. CDR3 nucleotide sequence: TGTGCCAGCAGCTCAGGACCTTATGGCTACACCTTC. Its protein is CASSSGPYGYTF.

This rearrangement joins TRBV5-1 to TRBJ2-5; D not resolved. The ends were cut back, 5 bases at V and 7 bases at J, with 9 bases in the middle. The CDR3 is made up of 11 amino acids. The germline V gene encodes CDR1 SGHRS and CDR2 YFSETQ. The CDR3 is CASSSERTQYF. The CDR3, as DNA: TGCGCCAGCAGTTCAGAGAGGACCCAGTACTTC.

This clone was observed a handful of times. The chain combines TRBV30 with TRBJ2-6, with no clear D. Trimming shortened V by 5 bases and J by 0 bases, and 5 bases separated the two germline ends. This CDR3 is 13 amino acids long. From germline, CDR1 is GTSNPN and CDR2 SVGIG (reference sequence). As DNA, the CDR3 is TGTGCCTGGCCAGTCTCTGGGGCCAACGTCCTGACTTTC. Its translation is CAWPVSGANVLTF.

This clone was found a few times. The chain employs TRBV5-1 and TRBJ2-7; the D gene is possibly TRBD1 (6 bases). The CDR3 is made up of 14 amino acids. Trimming stripped 0 bases from V and 3 bases from J, with 10 bases between. Germline CDR1 reads SGHRS; CDR2 reads YFSETQ. CDR3 DNA: TGCGCCAGCAGCTTGGGACAGGAGCTCTACGAGCAGTACTTC. This sequence encodes CASSLGQELYEQYF.

This clone was found a few times. The chain employs TRBV19 and TRBJ1-2; D unclear. The CDR3 has 14 amino acids. With 7 bases removed from V and 4 bases from J, the gap between germline ends came to 16 bases. Germline CDR1 reads LNHDA; CDR2 reads SQIVND (reference sequence). This CDR3 reads CASTRLTDGYGYTF. The DNA of the CDR3 is TGTGCCAGTACGCGTCTAACCGACGGCTATGGCTACACCTTC.

The chain uses TRBV5-6 and TRBJ1-1; D is uncertain. The CDR3 is 16 residues long. V was shortened by 0 bases and J by 0 bases, with 12 bases between the two germline ends. Germline assignment: CDR1 SGHDT and CDR2 YYEEEE. CDR3 sequence: CASSLVTNNMNTEAFF. In nucleotides, the CDR3 is TGTGCCAGCAGCTTGGTAACGAACAACATGAACACTGAAGCTTTCTTT. Using reference TRBV5-6 and TRBJ1-1 for the parts outside the CDR3, the full variable domain is DAGVTQSPTHLIKTRGQQVTLRCSPKSGHDTVSWYQQALGQGPQFIFQYYEEEERQRGNFPDRFSGHQFPNYSSELNVNALLLGDSALYLCASSLVTNNMNTEAFFGQGTRLTVV.

The genes are TRBV28 and TRBJ2-7; 8 bases line up with TRBD1. Per germline, CDR1 MDHEN and CDR2 SYDVKM. The CDR3 totals 13 residues. V trimming: 11 bases; J trimming: 4 bases; junction bases outside the gene matches: 10. Here the CDR3 DNA reads TGTGCCGGCCAAGACAGGGGAAGATACGAGCAGTACTTC. It specifies CAGQDRGRYEQYF.

The V and J genes are TRBV11-3 and TRBJ2-3; D tentatively fits TRBD1 or TRBD2 (6 bases each). The V end was cut by 1 base, the J end by 4 bases, with 12 bases between. This CDR3 spans 15 amino acids. Germline CDR1 is SGHNT and CDR2 is YENEEA. Here the CDR3 DNA reads TGTGCCAGCAGCTTAGCCTCGGGGGCCCCAGATACGCAGTATTTT. It codes for CASSLASGAPDTQYF.

This chain connects TRBV28 to TRBJ2-2; D not resolved. The CDR3 extends over 14 amino acids. The V end was cut by 4 bases, the J end by 7 bases, with 13 bases between. Germline V gene sequence: CDR1 MDHEN, CDR2 SYDVKM. CDR3 DNA sequence: TGTGCCAGCAGTTCGACCGGCACGGGCGGGGAGCTGTTTTTT. Protein sequence: CASSSTGTGGELFF.

The CDR3 bases are TGCAGTCCCCGCCTGGTGGAGACCCAGTACTTC. It translates to CSPRLVETQYF. The chain is built from TRBV20-1 and TRBJ2-5; D is unclear. The V gene lost 8 bases and the J gene lost 5 bases, with 12 bases spanning the gap. Germline V gene data show CDR1 as DFQATT and CDR2 as SNEGSKA (reference sequence). The CDR3 spans 11 residues.

In its sample, this clone was seen a few times. A much larger clone differs from this one at a single base, so this may be a read error. Additional DNA sequences in this sample encode the identical CDR3. The V call is TRBV7-8, the J call TRBJ1-1; D remains ambiguous. V was pared by 1 base and J by 0 bases, with 3 bases between. The CDR3 consists of 13 residues. CDR1 is SGHVS, CDR2 FQNEAQ, per germline. CDR3 region: CASSLGMNTEAFF. The CDR3 DNA reads as TGTGCCAGCAGCTTAGGTATGAACACTGAAGCTTTCTTT. Complete variable domain (other parts from reference TRBV7-8 and TRBJ1-1): GAGVSQSPRYKVAKRGQDVALRCDPISGHVSLFWYQQALGQGPEFLTYFQNEAQLDKSGLPSDRFFAERPEGSVSTLKIQRTQQEDSAVYLCASSLGMNTEAFFGQGTRLTVV.

V and J are TRBV25-1 and TRBJ1-6; D ambiguous. Germline V gene lookup returns CDR1 MGHDK and CDR2 SYGVNS. V shed 2 bases and J shed 7 bases, with 9 bases lying between them. This CDR3 has 14 residues. The DNA for the CDR3 is TGTGCCAGCAGTGAACTTGTCTTAAATTCACCCCTCCACTTT. Translating gives CASSELVLNSPLHF.

This clone showed up just a few times. Other nucleotide sequences from this sample produce the same CDR3. This chain joins TRBV28 and TRBJ1-5; D not resolved. The CDR3 spans 13 residues. The V and J ends lost 6 bases and 0 bases respectively, with 6 bases between them. Per germline, CDR1 MDHEN and CDR2 SYDVKM. CDR3 region: CASRGGSNQPQHF. The CDR3 nucleotides are TGTGCCAGCAGGGGCGGTAGCAATCAGCCCCAGCATTTT.

This clone has a handful of counts. In DNA form, the CDR3 reads TGTGCCAGCAGCTCCTTAGATGGAGGTCGGGAAAATGAGCAGTTCTTC. Translated: CASSSLDGGRENEQFF. The chain carries TRBV11-3 and TRBJ2-1, with D maybe TRBD2 (5 bases). This CDR3 region has 16 residues. Germline CDR1 reads SGHNT; CDR2 reads YENEEA. The ends were cut back, 4 bases at V and 7 bases at J, with 20 bases in the middle.

The rearrangement links TRBV14 to TRBJ1-4, with D possibly being TRBD1 (6 bases). The CDR3 runs to 14 residues. V lost 6 bases to trimming and J lost 8 bases, with 16 bases between them. Germline V gives CDR1 SGHDN, CDR2 FVKESK. CDR3 region: CASSLLSGVEKLFF. For the CDR3, the DNA is TGTGCCAGCAGTCTCCTCTCAGGGGTGGAAAAACTGTTTTTT.